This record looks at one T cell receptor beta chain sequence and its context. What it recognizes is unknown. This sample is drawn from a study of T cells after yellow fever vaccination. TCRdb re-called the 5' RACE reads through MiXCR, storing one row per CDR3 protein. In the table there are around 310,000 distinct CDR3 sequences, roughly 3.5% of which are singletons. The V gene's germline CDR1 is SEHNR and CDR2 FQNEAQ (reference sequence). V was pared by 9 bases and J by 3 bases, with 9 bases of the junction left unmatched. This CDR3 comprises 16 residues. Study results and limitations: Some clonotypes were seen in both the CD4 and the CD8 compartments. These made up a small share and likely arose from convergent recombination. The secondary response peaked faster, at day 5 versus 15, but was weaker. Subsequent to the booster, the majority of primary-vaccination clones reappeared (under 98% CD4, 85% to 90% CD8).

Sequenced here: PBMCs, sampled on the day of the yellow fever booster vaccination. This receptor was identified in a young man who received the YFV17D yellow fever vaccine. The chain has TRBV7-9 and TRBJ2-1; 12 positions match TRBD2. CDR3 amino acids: CASATSGGFFYNEQFF. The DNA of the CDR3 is TGTGCCAGTGCGACTAGCGGGGGTTTTTTCTACAATGAGCAGTTCTTC.